These 32 T cell receptor beta chains came from one sample sequenced in a study of neurological immune-mediated disorders. TCRdb passed the 5' RACE reads through MiXCR, listing each CDR3 protein once. The sample yields approximately 89,000 distinct CDR3 sequences, around 4% seen once. Specified time point: longitudinal time-point 3. The sequencing input was PBMCs. All receptors derive from a woman in her sixties with multiple sclerosis.

This clonotype was counted ten times or more. The genes are TRBV7-9 and TRBJ2-7, with D maybe TRBD2 (5 bases). The germline V gene encodes CDR1 SEHNR and CDR2 FQNEAQ (reference sequence). Trimming took 2 bases from V and 0 from J, leaving 14 bases between them. The CDR3 loop spans 16 amino acids. This chain's CDR3 is CASSLSTGVHSYEQYF. The DNA for the CDR3 is TGTGCCAGCAGCTTATCTACCGGGGTACACTCCTACGAGCAGTACTTC.

At least ten counts were recorded for this clonotype. The CDR3: CASSSWTGSSNSPLHF. Written as DNA, the CDR3 is TGCGCCAGCAGCTCCTGGACAGGGTCTTCGAATTCACCCCTCCACTTT. The chain joins TRBV5-1 to TRBJ1-6; 8 bases are shared with TRBD1. Germline CDR1 reads SGHRS; CDR2 reads YFSETQ. Trimming took 3 bases from V and 7 from J; bases not matched to a gene: 9. The CDR3 is made up of 16 amino acids.

This clonotype came up many times. The chain combines TRBV25-1 with TRBJ2-5; 7 bases agree with TRBD2. Germline values: CDR1 MGHDK, CDR2 SYGVNS. Unmatched junction bases numbered 10, after V lost 7 bases and J lost 2 bases. The CDR3 loop spans 15 amino acids. The CDR3 sequence: CASIKPGLQQETQYF. The CDR3 DNA reads as TGTGCCAGCATTAAACCGGGACTACAACAAGAGACCCAGTACTTC.

This clonotype was seen repeatedly, ten times or more. The CDR3 DNA is TGTGCCAGCAGCTTACTCTGGACAGGGGTGATGGACACCGGGGAGCTGTTTTTT. As protein: CASSLLWTGVMDTGELFF. This rearrangement joins TRBV7-9 to TRBJ2-2; TRBD1 aligns across 9 bases. CDR1 SEHNR and CDR2 FQNEAQ come from the germline V gene (reference sequence). The CDR3 consists of 18 residues. V shed 2 bases and J 3 bases; nucleotides not matched to a gene: 10.

Many counts were recorded for this clonotype. J is TRBJ1-6 and V is TRBV5-1; possibly TRBD1 for D (5 bases). CDR1 is SGHRS, CDR2 YFSETQ, per germline. The length of the CDR3 is 14 residues. V lost 4 bases to trimming and J lost 10 bases, with 15 bases between them. CDR3 sequence: CASSAGTSISPLHF. CDR3 DNA sequence: TGCGCCAGCAGCGCCGGGACCTCTATCTCACCCCTCCACTTT.

This clonotype was seen at least ten times. The chain couples TRBV12-3 or TRBV12-4 to TRBJ2-1; TRBD1 aligns across 9 bases. This CDR3 region has 19 residues. Trimming cost V 2 bases and J 1 base; bases outside gene matches: 12. The CDR3 region is CASSLRGGTGKRSYNEQFF. The CDR3 coding sequence is TGTGCCAGCAGTTTAAGAGGAGGGACAGGGAAAAGATCCTACAATGAGCAGTTCTTC.

In this sample, this clonotype turned up many times. This rearrangement joins TRBV5-6 to TRBJ1-2; the D gene is possibly TRBD1 (6 bases). Germline CDR1 reads SGHDT; CDR2 reads YYEEEE. This CDR3 region has 15 residues. Trimming shortened V by 6 bases and J by 3 bases, and 18 bases separated the two germline ends. The CDR3 loop is CASTTYIRGDYGYTF. Here the CDR3 DNA reads TGTGCCAGCACAACGTATATCAGGGGAGACTATGGCTACACCTTC. The full variable domain, with the rest looked up from reference TRBV5-6 and TRBJ1-2, is DAGVTQSPTHLIKTRGQQVTLRCSPKSGHDTVSWYQQALGQGPQFIFQYYEEEERQRGNFPDRFSGHQFPNYSSELNVNALLLGDSALYLCASTTYIRGDYGYTFGSGTRLTVV.

The sample holds many counts of this clonotype. The chain links TRBV6-5 to TRBJ1-3; D remains ambiguous. This CDR3 region has 16 residues. V was pared by 0 bases and J by 1 base, with 10 bases between. Germline V gene data show CDR1 as MNHEY and CDR2 as SVGAGI. The CDR3 DNA reads TGTGCCAGCAGTTACTCCCCCGCAAGGTCTGGAAACACCATATATTTT. The encoded protein is CASSYSPARSGNTIYF.

This clonotype was observed at least ten times. V and J are TRBV10-3 and TRBJ2-1, with D perhaps given as TRBD1 or TRBD2 (6 bases each). Between the trimmed V and J ends, which lost 5 bases and 5 bases, there was a span of 22 bases. The CDR3 consists of 17 residues. From germline, CDR1 is ENHRY and CDR2 SYGVKD. The CDR3 DNA follows: TGTGCCATCAGTTTCCCAGTCGGGGGCCTCCGGGACAATGAGCAGTTCTTC. This codes for CAISFPVGGLRDNEQFF.

This clonotype was detected many times. The chain joins TRBV5-1 to TRBJ1-1; D is perhaps TRBD1 (5 bases). CDR1 is SGHRS, CDR2 YFSETQ, per germline. The CDR3 spans 14 residues. Trimming took 0 bases from V and 6 from J, leaving 12 bases between them. For the CDR3, the DNA is TGCGCCAGCAGCTTGGAGAACCAGGGACCTGAAGCTTTCTTT. It is translated as CASSLENQGPEAFF.

This clonotype was observed many times. The rearrangement links TRBV14 to TRBJ1-6, with no clear D. The CDR3 is 14 amino acids. CDR1 and CDR2 (germline): SGHDN, FVKESK. Trimming took off 0 bases at V and 10 bases at J, with 10 bases between the two ends. This CDR3 reads CASSQDLGNSPLHF. The CDR3 nucleotides read TGTGCCAGCAGCCAAGATCTGGGAAACTCACCCCTCCACTTT.

This clonotype appeared many times. V usage is TRBV5-1 and J usage is TRBJ2-1; 9 bases map to TRBD2. CDR3 length equals 16 residues. Per germline, CDR1 SGHRS and CDR2 YFSETQ. V shed 0 bases, J shed 4 bases, and the junction held 5 bases outside the gene matches. CDR3 in amino acids: CASSLGSSGVYNEQFF. The CDR3 region has the DNA TGCGCCAGCAGCTTGGGTTCTAGCGGGGTATACAATGAGCAGTTCTTC.

This clonotype occurred many times. The junction and the germline gene differ at one end; a read error may be behind it. The rearrangement links TRBV20-1 to TRBJ1-5; no definite D call. Germline assignment: CDR1 DFQATT and CDR2 SNEGSKA (reference sequence). There are 13 residues in the CDR3. The CDR3 nucleotides read TGCAGTGCCACGGACTATAGCAATCAGTCCCAGCATTTT. It is translated as CSATDYSNQSQHF.

This clonotype was detected ten times or more. V gene TRBV6-2 or TRBV6-3 combines with J gene TRBJ1-1; no definite D call. The V and J ends lost 3 bases and 0 bases respectively, with 5 bases between them. The CDR3 runs to 13 residues. CDR1 and CDR2 (germline): MNHEY, SVGEGT. CDR3 sequence: CASSYSLNTEAFF. CDR3 coding DNA: TGTGCCAGCAGTTATTCTCTGAACACTGAAGCTTTCTTT.

This clonotype was observed at least ten times. The chain has TRBV30 and TRBJ1-2; D ambiguous. Germline CDR1 and CDR2: GTSNPN and SVGIG (reference sequence). V shed 2 bases and J shed 3 bases, with 7 bases lying between them. This CDR3 region has 12 residues. CDR3 nucleotide sequence: TGTGCCTGGAGTCCCGGGGACTATGGCTACACCTTC. It codes for CAWSPGDYGYTF. Variable domain in full (rest from reference TRBV30 and TRBJ1-2): SQTIHQWPATLVQPVGSPLSLECTVEGTSNPNLYWYRQAAGRGLQLLFYSVGIGQISSEVPQNLSASRPQDRQFILSSKKLLLSDSGFYLCAWSPGDYGYTFGSGTRLTVV.

This clonotype showed up many times. The rearrangement links TRBV9 to TRBJ2-4, with D maybe TRBD1 (5 bases). Germline assignment: CDR1 SGDLS and CDR2 YYNGEE. V was pared by 0 bases and J by 6 bases, with 10 bases between. The CDR3 is 14 amino acids. CDR3 protein: CASSVGQGLNIQYF. The CDR3 nucleotides read TGTGCCAGCAGCGTAGGGCAGGGTCTAAACATTCAGTACTTC.

This clonotype was seen many times. V and J are TRBV27 and TRBJ1-1; D is ambiguous. The CDR3 length is 13 residues. The germline V gene encodes CDR1 MNHEY and CDR2 SMNVEV (reference sequence). Deletions cut 6 bases from V and 5 bases from J, with 13 bases between. CDR3 in amino acids: CASSRLQLTEAFF. The CDR3 DNA sequence: TGTGCCAGCAGCCGCTTACAGCTTACTGAAGCTTTCTTT.

This clonotype was seen repeatedly, ten times or more. The genes are TRBV5-1 and TRBJ2-7; 7 bases agree with TRBD1. The germline gives CDR1 SGHRS, CDR2 YFSETQ. This CDR3 has 15 amino acids. J gave up 2 bases and V 5 bases, and 10 bases lay outside the gene matches. CDR3: CASRRTGAGTYEQYF. CDR3 in DNA: TGCGCCAGCAGACGAACAGGGGCTGGGACCTACGAGCAGTACTTC.

This clonotype was seen repeatedly, ten times or more. The chain has TRBV20-1 and TRBJ2-7; D remains ambiguous. This CDR3 comprises 13 residues. CDR1 is DFQATT, CDR2 SNEGSKA, per germline (reference sequence). The ends were cut back, 5 bases at V and 0 bases at J, with 11 bases in the middle. CDR3: CSALSEISYEQYF. CDR3 nucleotides: TGCAGTGCTTTGTCCGAGATCTCCTACGAGCAGTACTTC.

There are many counts of this clonotype. V usage is TRBV12-3 or TRBV12-4 and J usage is TRBJ2-5; D is possibly TRBD2 (6 bases). The CDR3 spans 16 residues. The ends were cut back, 6 bases at V and 1 base at J, with 18 bases in the middle. The CDR3 spells CASRPPGTRAQETQYF. In DNA form, the CDR3 reads TGTGCCAGCAGACCCCCCGGGACTCGGGCCCAAGAGACCCAGTACTTC.

This clonotype has ten or more counts. The genes are TRBV5-1 and TRBJ1-1; TRBD1 is a possible D gene (5 bases). Germline V lookup: CDR1 SGHRS, CDR2 YFSETQ. Trimming removed 3 bases from V and 2 bases from J, with 14 bases in between. The CDR3 loop spans 15 amino acids. The CDR3 DNA reads as TGCGCCAGCAGCTCGGGACGGTTAATAAACACTGAAGCTTTCTTT. This translates into CASSSGRLINTEAFF.

This clonotype was picked up many times. The chain combines TRBV28 with TRBJ1-4; D call uncertain. CDR3 length: 14 residues. Trimming left V 3 bases short and J 4 bases short, with 9 bases between. Germline lookup yields CDR1 MDHEN and CDR2 SYDVKM. Here the CDR3 DNA reads TGTGCCAGCAGTTTCAGCGGAGGTAATGAAAAACTGTTTTTT. This codes for CASSFSGGNEKLFF.

This clonotype was counted between two and nine times. V gene TRBV3-1 combines with J gene TRBJ2-5, with unresolved D. Germline values: CDR1 LGHDT, CDR2 YNNKEL (reference sequence). The V end was cut by 1 base, the J end by 3 bases, with 15 bases between. The CDR3 consists of 16 residues. The CDR3 DNA follows: TGTGCCAGCAGCCAAGGTTCGGTTCGGCTGGAAGAGACCCAGTACTTC. Translation: CASSQGSVRLEETQYF.

This clonotype was seen many times. The chain recombines TRBV12-3 or TRBV12-4 with TRBJ1-1; perhaps TRBD1 as D (5 bases). The CDR3 spans 15 residues. V was clipped by 0 bases and J by 6 bases, with 14 bases between them. The CDR3 protein is CASSLAGTGVSEAFF. The CDR3 region has the DNA TGTGCCAGCAGTTTAGCGGGGACGGGGGTCTCTGAAGCTTTCTTT.

This clonotype was picked up many times. This sequence joins TRBV6-2 or TRBV6-3 and TRBJ2-2; the D gene is possibly TRBD1 (5 bases). Germline loops: CDR1 MNHEY, CDR2 SVGEGT. The CDR3 covers 15 residues. Trimming left V 2 bases short and J 4 bases short, with 11 bases between. As DNA, the CDR3 is TGTGCCAGCAGTTACGCCCGACAGACCACCGGGGAGCTGTTTTTT. Translating gives CASSYARQTTGELFF.

This clonotype was counted only a few times. The rearrangement links TRBV5-5 to TRBJ1-1; tentative D call: TRBD1 (6 bases). CDR3 length equals 13 residues. Germline V gene sequence: CDR1 SGHKS, CDR2 YYEKEE (reference sequence). The ends were cut back, 2 bases at V and 11 bases at J, with 16 bases in the middle. CDR3 DNA sequence: TGTGCCAGCAGCTTCATGAGGGGGTGGGCGGCTTTCTTT. Protein sequence: CASSFMRGWAAFF. Full variable domain (outside the CDR3, taken from reference TRBV5-5 and TRBJ1-1): DAGVTQSPTHLIKTRGQQVTLRCSPISGHKSVSWYQQVLGQGPQFIFQYYEKEERGRGNFPDRFSARQFPNYSSELNVNALLLGDSALYLCASSFMRGWAAFFGQGTRLTVV.

This clonotype was seen ten or more times. This rearrangement joins TRBV15 to TRBJ2-4; 9 nucleotides agree with TRBD1. CDR1 and CDR2 from the germline V gene are LNHNV and YYDKDF (reference sequence). This CDR3 is 18 amino acids long. After removal of 4 bases from V and 1 base from J, the junction contained 11 bases not matched to a gene. The chain's CDR3 is CATSNFETGGLAKNIQYF. As DNA, the CDR3 is TGTGCCACCAGCAACTTTGAGACAGGGGGGCTGGCCAAAAACATTCAGTACTTC.

In this sample, this clonotype turned up many times. V is TRBV14 and J is TRBJ2-5; 7 nucleotides align to TRBD1. Germline values: CDR1 SGHDN, CDR2 FVKESK. The CDR3 is 13 amino acids. V shed 4 bases and J 5 bases; nucleotides not matched to a gene: 4. The CDR3 reads CASSRGQWETQYF. DNA of the CDR3: TGTGCCAGCAGCCGGGGACAGTGGGAGACCCAGTACTTC. Based on the CDR3 plus reference TRBV14 and TRBJ2-5, the full variable domain is EAGVTQFPSHSVIEKGQTVTLRCDPISGHDNLYWYRRVMGKEIKFLLHFVKESKQDESGMPNNRFLAERTGGTYSTLKVQPAELEDSGVYFCASSRGQWETQYFGPGTRLLVL.

This clonotype was seen repeatedly, ten times or more. The rearrangement joins TRBV5-1 to TRBJ1-2; D remains ambiguous. V was pared by 0 bases and J by 2 bases, with 8 bases between. The germline V gene has CDR1 SGHRS and CDR2 YFSETQ. There are 14 residues in the CDR3. In nucleotides, the CDR3 is TGCGCCAGCAGCTTGGCGGCAGAGAACTATGGCTACACCTTC. Amino acids: CASSLAAENYGYTF.

There are many counts of this clonotype. The CDR3 coding sequence is TGTGCCAGCTTATCCGGGGGCGCAGGCACCGGGGAGCTGTTTTTT. The encoded protein is CASLSGGAGTGELFF. The chain uses TRBV27 and TRBJ2-2; D possibly uses TRBD1 or TRBD2 (6 bases each). This CDR3 region has 15 residues. Germline V gene lookup returns CDR1 MNHEY and CDR2 SMNVEV (reference sequence). The V and J ends lost 8 bases and 4 bases respectively, with 17 bases between them.

This clonotype was counted at least ten times. The genes are TRBV7-2 and TRBJ2-7; D is perhaps TRBD1 (5 bases). Deletions cut 3 bases from V and 3 bases from J, with 12 bases between. This CDR3 is built from 14 residues. In germline, CDR1 is SGHTA, CDR2 FQGNSA. CDR3 sequence: CASSLTDENYEQYF. The CDR3 nucleotides read TGTGCCAGCAGCTTGACAGATGAGAACTACGAGCAGTACTTC.

Ten or more counts support this clonotype. The genes are TRBV7-9 and TRBJ2-1; D gene unclear. V was trimmed by 5 bases and J by 5 bases, leaving 10 bases between them. The CDR3 has 13 amino acids. Germline V lookup: CDR1 SEHNR, CDR2 FQNEAQ (reference sequence). The CDR3 reads CASSDGRNNEQFF. The CDR3 DNA sequence: TGTGCCAGCAGCGACGGACGGAACAATGAGCAGTTCTTC.